What follows are 3 T cell receptor beta chains derived from one specimen sequenced in a study of T cell repertoires in cytomegalovirus infection. Each CDR3 protein gets one entry after TCRdb re-called the reads with MiXCR. The sample shows 300,000 or so distinct CDR3 sequences, more than 20% of them seen only once. Sequencing was done on a sample of PBMCs. These receptors were collected from a human donor in good health (CMV status not recorded). Some clones in this sample may be carry-over from other donors' samples.

J is TRBJ2-5 and V is TRBV5-1; D unresolved. The germline V gene encodes CDR1 SGHRS and CDR2 YFSETQ. The V end was cut by 2 bases, the J end by 1 base, with 9 bases between. CDR3 length: 14 amino acids. The CDR3 sequence: CASSLEWSQETQYF. The CDR3 DNA follows: TGCGCCAGCAGCTTAGAGTGGTCCCAAGAGACCCAGTACTTC.

A few counts support this clonotype. V usage is TRBV20-1 and J usage is TRBJ2-3; D is ambiguous. Germline V lookup: CDR1 DFQATT, CDR2 SNEGSKA (reference sequence). Trimming took 7 bases from V and 0 from J, leaving 20 bases between them. CDR3 size: 16 residues. CDR3 protein: CSGFLSGRMSTDTQYF. The CDR3 coding sequence is TGCAGTGGATTCCTTTCCGGTCGGATGAGCACAGATACGCAGTATTTT.

This clonotype has at least ten counts. The chain carries TRBV7-2 and TRBJ2-1, with D possibly TRBD2 on 5 matching bases. The CDR3 is 14 residues long. Germline V gives CDR1 SGHTA, CDR2 FQGNSA. V was shortened by 5 bases and J by 4 bases, with 12 bases between the two germline ends. CDR3 protein: CASSVLGSYNEQFF. CDR3 in DNA: TGTGCCAGCAGCGTCTTGGGGAGTTACAATGAGCAGTTCTTC.